The rows below give T cell receptor beta chains drawn from one sample of a study of T-cell memory formation after mild COVID-19. TCRdb passed the 5' RACE reads through MiXCR, listing each CDR3 protein once. The data show around 250,000 distinct CDR3 sequences, 8% to 9.5% seen once. The sequenced sample was PBMCs or a T cell subset sorted from them (not recorded which). Receptors originate from a man between 18 and 29 years old who had mild COVID-19 (a few samples of this study predate the infection). Cell type and time point are not known. The CDR3 runs from the conserved cysteine through the conserved F or W. Each record gives: clone size, J gene, D gene, V gene, CDR3 DNA, CDR3 protein. D genes are given only for firm matches. The size entry is marked missing in some rows and otherwise reads once, few, many or a size class.

. TRBJ2-3 . TRBV5-1 TGCGCCAGCAGCTACTTAGGGTACGGAAGCACAGATACGCAGTATTTT CASSYLGYGSTDTQYF
. TRBJ2-6 TRBD1 TRBV28 TGTGCCAGCAGTGGGACAGGGGCCTCCTCTGGGGCCAACGTCCTGACTTTC CASSGTGASSGANVLTF
few TRBJ2-5 TRBD1 TRBV11-2 TGTGCCAGCAGCTTAGGGACAGGTCTGTCCTTTCTGGAGACCCAGTACTTC CASSLGTGLSFLETQYF
few TRBJ1-5 . TRBV19 TGTGCCAGTAGTCCATATAGCAATCAGCCCCAGCATTTT CASSPYSNQPQHF
few TRBJ1-1 . TRBV5-6 TGTGCCAGCAGCTTAGGACCGCGGAACACTGAAGCTTTCTTT CASSLGPRNTEAFF
many TRBJ2-7 . TRBV12-3/TRBV12-4 TGTGCCAGCAGGCCGTCCGGGGCCGGGGAGCAGTACTTC CASRPSGAGEQYF
many TRBJ2-1 TRBD2 TRBV5-1 TGCGCCAGCAGCTTGGCTAGCGGGGGGGCCGATGAGCAGTTCTTC CASSLASGGADEQFF
few TRBJ1-4 TRBD1 TRBV10-3 TGTGCCATCACCGCCGACAGGGCGAACGAAAAACTGTTTTTT CAITADRANEKLFF
many TRBJ2-3 . TRBV28 TGTGCCAGCAGTTCCCCCGGGACACTGAGCACAGATACGCAGTATTTT CASSSPGTLSTDTQYF
few TRBJ1-4 TRBD1 TRBV28 TGTGCCAGCAGACCAAACAGGGGGCCCCCTGGATTT CASRPNRGPPGF
few TRBJ1-1 . TRBV7-8 TGTGCCAGCAGCACTGTACAGGGTGTGGGGGACACTGAAGCTTTCTTT CASSTVQGVGDTEAFF
few TRBJ2-7 TRBD2 TRBV4-3 TGCGCCAGCAGCCAAGAACTGGGAGGGGAGCAGTACTTC CASSQELGGEQYF
. TRBJ1-2 . TRBV7-9 TGTGCCAGCAGCTTACAGAGTAAAAGGGGGTACACCTTC CASSLQSKRGYTF
few TRBJ2-1 TRBD2 TRBV4-1 TGCGCCAGCAGCCTGTCAACCCTCCTAGCGGCATGGGGGCAGTTCTTC CASSLSTLLAAWGQFF
. TRBJ1-5 . TRBV5-1 TGCGCCAGCAGCTTGGGGGCGTGGAATCAGCCCCAGCATTTT CASSLGAWNQPQHF
. TRBJ2-3 TRBD2 TRBV12-3/TRBV12-4 TGTGCCAGCAGTTACGGTAGCGGGGGGAGCACAGATACGCAGTATTTT CASSYGSGGSTDTQYF
many TRBJ2-1 TRBD1 TRBV6-2/TRBV6-3 TGTGCCAGCAGAGGGACAGCCTCCTACAATGAGCAGTTCTTC CASRGTASYNEQFF
few TRBJ2-7 TRBD1 TRBV20-1 TGCAGTGCTACCCTGGGACAGGGGAGCTCCTACGAGCAGTACTTC CSATLGQGSSYEQYF
many TRBJ2-3 TRBD1 TRBV5-1 TGCGCCAGCAGCGGGGCGGGACAGGTATCGAATAGGGATCGCGATACGCAGTATTTT CASSGAGQVSNRDRDTQYF
few TRBJ2-7 . TRBV6-2/TRBV6-3 TGTGCCAGCAGCGAGACTATTTACGAGCAGTACTTC CASSETIYEQYF
many TRBJ2-1 TRBD1 TRBV4-1 TGCGCCAGCAGCCAAGTCGGACAGGGGGGGACTGAGCAGTTCTTC CASSQVGQGGTEQFF
few TRBJ1-1 . TRBV29-1 TGCAGCGTGGGTACAACATTAGCGGGGCCTGAAGCTTTCTTT CSVGTTLAGPEAFF
many TRBJ1-5 TRBD1 TRBV7-2 TGTGCCAGCAGCTTAGGGCACAGGGGGCTAGGTCAGCCCCAGCATTTT CASSLGHRGLGQPQHF
. TRBJ1-2 TRBD1 TRBV12-3/TRBV12-4 TGTGCCAGTACCATAGTATCCGGGACAGTCTATGGCTACACCTTC CASTIVSGTVYGYTF
. TRBJ2-2 . TRBV6-5 TGTGCCAGCACCCTGCTGGGGGGTTATACGAACACCGGGGAGCTGTTTTTT CASTLLGGYTNTGELFF
many TRBJ1-1 . TRBV11-2 TGTGCCAGCAGCTTAGACCGCCACGGTGAAGCTTTCTTT CASSLDRHGEAFF
. TRBJ2-5 . TRBV11-2 TGTGCCAGCAGCCCAGCCCCGACAGAGACCCAGTACTTC CASSPAPTETQYF
many TRBJ2-7 . TRBV7-9 TGTGCCAGCAGCTTATTCGCGGACTCCTACGAGCAGTACTTC CASSLFADSYEQYF
. TRBJ2-1 . TRBV7-3 TGTGCCAGCAGCTTAGGGGCAGGAACCTACAATGAGCAGTTCTTC CASSLGAGTYNEQFF
. TRBJ2-1 TRBD2 TRBV7-9 TGTGCCAGCAGCTTCGCGGGTTTAGCGGGGGTCTACAATGAGCAGTTCTTC CASSFAGLAGVYNEQFF
few TRBJ2-7 . TRBV7-9 TGTGCCAGCAGCTTAGGGATGGGACGCTCCTACGAGCAGTACTTC CASSLGMGRSYEQYF
many TRBJ1-1 TRBD1 TRBV7-9 TGTGCCAGCAGCCTCGCCGGGACAGAGAACACTGAAGCTTTCTTT CASSLAGTENTEAFF
few TRBJ1-6 . TRBV5-1 TGCGCCAGCAGCGAGAGGGGTACAGGGCAAGATAATTCACCCCTCCACTTT CASSERGTGQDNSPLHF
. TRBJ2-3 TRBD2 TRBV27 TGTGCCAGCAGTTTACTAGCGGCAGATACGCAGTATTTT CASSLLAADTQYF
few TRBJ1-6 . TRBV6-2/TRBV6-3 TGTGCCAGCAAGTCATCCAGAACCAATTCACCCCTCCACTTT CASKSSRTNSPLHF
few TRBJ1-1 . TRBV25-1 TGTGCCAGCAGTGAATGGGCCGGGGAGATGAACACTGAAGCTTTCTTT CASSEWAGEMNTEAFF
. TRBJ2-1 . TRBV29-1 TGCAGCGTTGACCCCGCCCGGGGGTACAATGAGCAGTTCTTC CSVDPARGYNEQFF
. TRBJ2-1 . TRBV6-5 TGTGCCAGCAGTGCCCTTATCAGGGCCAATGAGCAGTTCTTC CASSALIRANEQFF
few TRBJ2-7 TRBD2 TRBV7-2 TGTGCCAGCAGCTTGTCTAGCGGGGGCCCCTACGAGCAGTACTTC CASSLSSGGPYEQYF
. TRBJ2-5 TRBD1 TRBV5-1 TGCGCCAGCAGCTGGAAGGGACAGATCCAAGAGACCCAGTACTTC CASSWKGQIQETQYF
few TRBJ2-2 . TRBV12-3/TRBV12-4 TGTGCCAGCACCAGGCCGAACACCGGGGAGCTGTTTTTT CASTRPNTGELFF
. TRBJ1-6 . TRBV6-6 TGTGCCAGCTCGAGGATCTATAATTCACCCCTCCACTTT CASSRIYNSPLHF
. TRBJ2-3 TRBD1 TRBV5-6 TGTGCCAGCAGCTGGGACAGGGGGCGCGGGGATACGCAGTATTTT CASSWDRGRGDTQYF
. TRBJ1-5 . TRBV5-1 TGCGCCAGCAGCTTTAGTGGCGGGGCCGATCAGCCCCAGCATTTT CASSFSGGADQPQHF
few TRBJ2-7 . TRBV3-1 TGTGCCAGCAGCCAAGTGTACGGTTCCTACGAGCAGTACTTC CASSQVYGSYEQYF